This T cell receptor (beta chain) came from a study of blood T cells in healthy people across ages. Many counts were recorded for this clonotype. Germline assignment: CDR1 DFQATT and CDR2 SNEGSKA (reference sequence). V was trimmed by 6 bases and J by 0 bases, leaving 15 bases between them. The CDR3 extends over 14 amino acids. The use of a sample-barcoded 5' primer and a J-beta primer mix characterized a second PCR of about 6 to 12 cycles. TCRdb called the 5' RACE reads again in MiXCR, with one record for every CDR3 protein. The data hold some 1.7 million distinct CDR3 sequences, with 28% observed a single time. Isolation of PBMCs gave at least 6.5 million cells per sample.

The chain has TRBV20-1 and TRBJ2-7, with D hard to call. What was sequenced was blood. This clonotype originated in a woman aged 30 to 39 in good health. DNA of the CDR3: TGCAGTGCAACTAACACCGAATCCTCCTACGAGCAGTACTTC. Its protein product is CSATNTESSYEQYF.